This TCR beta chain stems from a study of cytomegalovirus exposure and HLA in healthy donors. General study points: According to the study, roughly 160 TCR beta chains were cytomegalovirus-associated.

Use of 60 Vbeta and 13 Jbeta primers characterized the PCR. Some clones are missing from TCRdb's copy, which holds only in-frame ones; the method was immunoSEQ multiplex PCR. In the table there are 100,000 to 140,000 clones, under 85% of which are singletons. With regard to this clone: What it recognizes is unknown.

With 7 bases removed from V and 2 bases from J, the gap between germline ends came to 14 bases. CDR1 and CDR2 from the germline V gene are SGHTA and FQGNSA. The CDR3 is made up of 14 amino acids. The sequencing sample was made of PBMCs. The V call is TRBV7-2, the J call TRBJ2-5, with D maybe TRBD2 (5 bases). The receptor was isolated from a male donor in good health and CMV-seronegative. The DNA of the CDR3 is TGTGCCAGCAACATAAAAGCGGTTCAAGAGACCCAGTACTTC. Protein: CASNIKAVQETQYF.